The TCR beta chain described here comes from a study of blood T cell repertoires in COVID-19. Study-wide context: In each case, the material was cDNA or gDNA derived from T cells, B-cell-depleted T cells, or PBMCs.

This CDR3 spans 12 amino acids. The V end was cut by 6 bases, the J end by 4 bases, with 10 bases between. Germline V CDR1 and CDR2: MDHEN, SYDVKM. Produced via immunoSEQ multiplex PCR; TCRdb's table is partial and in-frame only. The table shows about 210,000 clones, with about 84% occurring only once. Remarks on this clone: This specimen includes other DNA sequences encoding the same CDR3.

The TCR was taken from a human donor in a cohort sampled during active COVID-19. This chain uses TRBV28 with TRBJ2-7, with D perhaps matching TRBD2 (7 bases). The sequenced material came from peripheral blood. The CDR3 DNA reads TGTGCCAGCAGAGAGGGGGGGTACGAGCAGTACTTC. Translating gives CASREGGYEQYF.